This is a list of T cell receptor beta chains from one sample in a study of Ad26.COV2.S vaccination and SARS-CoV-2 variants. Using immunoSEQ multiplex PCR, the repertoire was profiled, and TCRdb retains in-frame clones only, with some absent. The sample contains some 480,000 clones, approximately 88% of which appear only once. The sequencing used peripheral blood, collected in a trial of Ad26.COV2.S vaccine versus placebo. These receptors all come from a person aged 18-65 years who received the Ad26.COV2.S COVID-19 vaccine or a placebo. The CDR3 runs from the conserved cysteine through the conserved F or W. A D gene is named only where the DNA matches it firmly. Size values are once, few and many counts, or a class for expanded clones, and some rows have none.

TRBJ2-5 . TRBV18 . CASSTEETQYF TGTGCCAGCTCAACCGAGGAGACCCAGTACTTC
TRBJ1-4 . TRBV9 . CASSVAVGMSEKLFF TGTGCCAGCAGCGTAGCGGTAGGGATGAGTGAAAAACTGTTTTTT
TRBJ2-5 . TRBV7-9 . CASSFGVALEETQYF TGTGCCAGCAGCTTCGGTGTGGCACTCGAGGAGACCCAGTACTTC
TRBJ2-1 TRBD1 TRBV11-2 once CASTFGTGLSSYNEQFF TGTGCCAGCACCTTTGGGACAGGCCTCAGCTCCTACAATGAGCAGTTCTTC
TRBJ1-5 . TRBV6-2/TRBV6-3 . CASSYGRVQPQHF TGTGCCAGCAGTTACGGAAGGGTTCAGCCCCAGCATTTT
TRBJ1-1 TRBD1 TRBV2 . CASRGTGNTEAFF TGTGCCAGCAGAGGGACAGGGAACACTGAAGCTTTCTTT
TRBJ1-2 . TRBV2 . CASSEQNNYGYTF TGTGCCAGCAGTGAACAGAACAACTATGGCTACACCTTC
TRBJ2-1 . TRBV19 . CASSIVRGSLYNEQFF TGTGCCAGTAGTATAGTACGAGGGAGCCTATACAATGAGCAGTTCTTC
TRBJ2-2 . TRBV5-1 . CASSLETVAGELFF TGCGCCAGCAGCTTGGAGACTGTGGCCGGGGAGCTGTTTTTT
TRBJ2-1 TRBD2 TRBV28 . CASSPSRGVHNEQFF TGTGCCAGCAGTCCGTCCCGGGGGGTCCACAATGAGCAGTTCTTC
TRBJ2-7 TRBD2 TRBV6-1 . CASSEALAGEYEQYF TGTGCCAGCAGTGAAGCTTTAGCGGGAGAGTACGAGCAGTACTTC
TRBJ1-5 . TRBV30 . CAWTERGNQPQHF TGTGCCTGGACCGAACGGGGCAATCAGCCCCAGCATTTT
TRBJ1-1 . TRBV30 . CAWTARANTEAFF TGTGCCTGGACCGCGAGGGCTAACACTGAAGCTTTCTTT
TRBJ2-7 TRBD2 TRBV7-2 . CASSLVSGDYEQYF TGTGCCAGCAGCTTAGTGAGCGGGGACTACGAGCAGTACTTC
TRBJ2-7 . TRBV19 . CASSPSASGEQYF TGTGCCAGTAGCCCCTCCGCCTCGGGGGAGCAGTACTTC
TRBJ2-7 TRBD1 TRBV7-2 once CASRRQGAAEQYF TGTGCCAGCAGGCGACAGGGGGCGGCCGAGCAGTACTTC
TRBJ2-1 . TRBV28 once CASSPGLTNNEQFF TGTGCCAGCAGTCCGGGACTTACTAACAATGAGCAGTTCTTC
TRBJ2-7 TRBD1 TRBV6-5 . CASSRPGQAYEQYF TGTGCCAGCAGCCGGCCGGGACAGGCCTACGAGCAGTACTTC
TRBJ1-5 . TRBV19 once CASSIGAGRSNQPQHF TGTGCCAGTAGTATTGGGGCGGGGCGGAGCAATCAGCCCCAGCATTTT
TRBJ2-7 TRBD2 TRBV7-2 . CASSSEGGLGFYEQYF TGTGCCAGCAGCTCAGAAGGGGGACTAGGATTTTACGAGCAGTACTTC
TRBJ2-7 . TRBV3-1/TRBV3-2 . CASSLPGQQFYEQYF TGTGCCAGCAGCCTCCCGGGACAACAATTCTACGAGCAGTACTTC
TRBJ2-1 . TRBV28 . CASSLYIGPTRGYNEQFF TGTGCCAGCAGTTTATATATCGGACCTACAAGGGGCTACAATGAGCAGTTCTTC
TRBJ1-1 . TRBV6-1 few CASMSQGRFSTEAFF TGTGCCAGCATGTCGCAGGGTCGGTTTAGCACTGAAGCTTTCTTT
TRBJ2-6 TRBD2 TRBV19 . CASSMGGTGANVLTF TGTGCCAGTAGTATGGGGGGGACCGGGGCCAACGTCCTGACTTTC
TRBJ2-2 . TRBV9 . CASSLEIGELFF TGTGCCAGCAGCCTTGAGATCGGGGAGCTGTTTTTT
TRBJ1-3 . TRBV9 . CASSPPARISGNTIYF TGTGCCAGCAGCCCCCCCGCCCGGATCTCTGGAAACACCATATATTTT
TRBJ2-4 TRBD2 TRBV6-2/TRBV6-3 . CASSYSRIGAGDVKNIQYF TGTGCCAGCAGTTACTCGAGGATTGGCGCGGGAGACGTCAAAAACATTCAGTACTTC